This record concerns one T cell receptor (beta chain) sequence. The antigen is unknown. An equimolar mix of two oligonucleotides served as the beta constant-region primer for TRBC1 and TRBC2. Four rounds of PCR amplified the ligated cDNA using nested alpha and beta constant-region primers plus SP2. Using its own MiXCR run on the UMI-ligation and nested PCR reads, TCRdb lists one record per CDR3 protein. Among 120,000 to 150,000 distinct CDR3 sequences, approximately 21% were seen once, and the ten largest hold around 0.63%. The sample belongs to a study of naive and memory T cell subsets. Study outcomes and limitations: Especially in CD8 cells, naive repertoires contained a few larger clonotypes, possibly CD45RA-re-expressing memory cells.

Trimming cost V 5 bases and J 1 base, with 11 bases left between them. The CDR3 runs 14 residues. Germline CDR1 SGHTA, CDR2 FQGNSA. The rearrangement links TRBV7-2 to TRBJ1-1, with D unclear. This receptor was obtained from a human donor in good health. The sample consisted of naive CD8+ T cells from blood. The CDR3 bases are TGTGCCAGCAGCCCGGAGGCGGGGAACACTGAAGCTTTCTTT. Translation gives CASSPEAGNTEAFF.